These T cell receptor beta chains were read from a single sample in a study of shared clonotypes between healthy human individuals. Method: immunoSEQ multiplex PCR; TCRdb's copy keeps in-frame clones and lacks some. The sample gives under 1 million clones, about 92% of which show up once; less than 25% is in the top ten. The sequenced sample consisted of naive CD8+ T cells sorted from blood. These receptors were collected from a man aged 30 to 39 in good health. The CDR3 runs from the conserved cysteine through the conserved F or W. The D gene is left open where the match is weak. A clone size is listed for some rows: how often the clone was seen (once, few, many), or a class if it is expanded.

J: TRBJ2-1; length: 17; V: TRBV19; size: -; D: TRBD2; CDR3: CASSIALAGSSYNEQFF; DNA: TGTGCCAGTAGTATTGCCTTAGCGGGCAGCTCCTACAATGAGCAGTTCTTC
J: TRBJ2-1; length: 14; V: TRBV25-1; size: -; D: -; CDR3: CASSEGQRYNEQFF; DNA: TGTGCCAGCAGTGAAGGACAGAGATACAATGAGCAGTTCTTC
J: TRBJ2-7; length: 16; V: TRBV5-4; size: -; D: TRBD2; CDR3: CASSTSLAGESYEQYF; DNA: TGTGCCAGCAGCACCAGTCTAGCGGGAGAATCCTACGAGCAGTACTTC
J: TRBJ1-2; length: 13; V: TRBV27; size: -; D: TRBD1; CDR3: CASRYGTGDGYTF; DNA: TGTGCCAGCCGATACGGGACAGGGGATGGCTACACCTTC
J: TRBJ1-2; length: 14; V: TRBV29-1; size: -; D: TRBD1; CDR3: CSVEGGDSFYGYTF; DNA: TGCAGCGTTGAAGGGGGGGACAGCTTCTATGGCTACACCTTC
J: TRBJ2-7; length: 14; V: TRBV7-9; size: -; D: -; CDR3: CASSLARGDYEQYF; DNA: TGTGCCAGCAGCTTAGCCAGGGGTGACTACGAGCAGTACTTC
J: TRBJ2-5; length: 14; V: TRBV2; size: -; D: -; CDR3: CARHRADSQETQYF; DNA: TGTGCCAGACACCGGGCGGACTCGCAAGAGACCCAGTACTTC
J: TRBJ2-1; length: 17; V: TRBV7-5; size: -; D: -; CDR3: CVRSLKYKRHKNNEQFF; DNA: TGTGTCAGAAGCTTAAAGTATAAGCGGCACAAGAACAATGAGCAGTTCTTC
J: TRBJ1-1; length: 13; V: TRBV14; size: -; D: -; CDR3: CASRSGANTEAFF; DNA: TGTGCCAGCAGAAGTGGGGCGAACACTGAAGCTTTCTTT
J: TRBJ1-5; length: 14; V: TRBV7-8; size: -; D: -; CDR3: CASSPGIGVQPQHF; DNA: TGTGCCAGCAGCCCGGGTATAGGTGTCCAGCCCCAGCATTTT
J: TRBJ2-1; length: 15; V: TRBV11-3; size: -; D: -; CDR3: CASSLRGSEENEQFF; DNA: TGTGCCAGCAGCTTACGTGGCTCGGAGGAAAATGAGCAGTTCTTC
J: TRBJ2-7; length: 14; V: TRBV7-9; size: -; D: TRBD1; CDR3: CASSLGTGAYEQYF; DNA: TGTGCCAGCAGCTTAGGGACAGGCGCCTACGAGCAGTACTTC
J: TRBJ2-1; length: 12; V: TRBV2; size: -; D: -; CDR3: CATRGIYNEQFF; DNA: TGTGCCACCCGAGGGATTTACAATGAGCAGTTCTTC
J: TRBJ2-3; length: 18; V: TRBV13; size: -; D: -; CDR3: CASSLDSSARGRTDTQYF; DNA: TGTGCCAGCAGCTTAGACTCGAGCGCCCGAGGGCGCACAGATACGCAGTATTTT
J: TRBJ2-5; length: 17; V: TRBV5-6; size: -; D: TRBD2; CDR3: CASSLGLAGGPGETQYF; DNA: TGTGCCAGCAGCTTGGGACTAGCGGGAGGGCCCGGAGAGACCCAGTACTTC
J: TRBJ2-7; length: 14; V: TRBV10-1; size: -; D: TRBD1; CDR3: CASSPGQSSYEQYF; DNA: TGCGCCAGCAGCCCGGGACAGTCATCCTACGAGCAGTACTTC
J: TRBJ1-5; length: 18; V: TRBV27; size: -; D: -; CDR3: CASRQTGFDQGSNQPQHF; DNA: TGTGCCAGCAGACAGACAGGTTTCGACCAGGGTAGCAATCAGCCCCAGCATTTT
J: TRBJ2-1; length: 13; V: TRBV4-3; size: -; D: -; CDR3: CASSQEGYNEQFF; DNA: TGCGCCAGCAGCCAAGAGGGCTACAATGAGCAGTTCTTC
J: TRBJ1-2; length: 16; V: TRBV19; size: -; D: TRBD1; CDR3: CASRAGTDGVNYGYTF; DNA: TGTGCCAGTAGAGCCGGGACAGACGGGGTCAACTATGGCTACACCTTC
J: TRBJ2-1; length: 15; V: TRBV5-1; size: -; D: TRBD2; CDR3: CASSPGTSGYNEQFF; DNA: TGCGCCAGCAGCCCTGGGACTAGCGGGTACAATGAGCAGTTCTTC
J: TRBJ1-5; length: 16; V: TRBV21-1; size: -; D: -; CDR3: CASSKESFYSNQPQHF; DNA: TGTGCCAGCAGCAAGGAATCCTTTTATAGCAATCAGCCCCAGCATTTT
J: TRBJ2-5; length: 15; V: TRBV29-1; size: once; D: TRBD1; CDR3: CSVEDSQGAEETQYF; DNA: TGCAGCGTTGAAGATTCACAGGGGGCGGAGGAGACCCAGTACTTC
J: TRBJ1-1; length: 15; V: TRBV27; size: -; D: TRBD1; CDR3: CASSLSTGGGTEAFF; DNA: TGTGCCAGCAGTTTGTCGACAGGGGGCGGAACTGAAGCTTTCTTT
J: TRBJ2-6; length: 15; V: TRBV5-5; size: once; D: -; CDR3: CASSWEGAGANVLTF; DNA: TGTGCCAGCAGCTGGGAGGGGGCAGGGGCCAACGTCCTGACTTTC
J: TRBJ2-1; length: 16; V: TRBV6-6; size: -; D: -; CDR3: CASSYSTSYLPHEQFF; DNA: TGTGCCAGCAGTTACTCGACTAGTTACCTTCCCCATGAGCAGTTCTTC
J: TRBJ1-5; length: 13; V: TRBV7-9; size: once; D: -; CDR3: CASSLEGTQPQHF; DNA: TGTGCCAGCAGCTTAGAGGGAACTCAGCCCCAGCATTTT
J: TRBJ2-1; length: 21; V: TRBV27; size: -; D: TRBD2; CDR3: CASSDLVGLAGGASSYNEQFF; DNA: TGTGCCAGCAGTGACCTCGTCGGACTAGCGGGAGGGGCGTCTTCCTACAATGAGCAGTTCTTC
J: TRBJ2-3; length: 13; V: TRBV9; size: -; D: -; CDR3: CASRPAGTDTQYF; DNA: TGTGCCAGCAGGCCCGCGGGCACAGATACGCAGTATTTT
J: TRBJ1-1; length: 12; V: TRBV7-2; size: -; D: -; CDR3: CASSYPPAEAFF; DNA: TGTGCCAGCAGCTACCCCCCCGCTGAAGCTTTCTTT
J: TRBJ1-1; length: 13; V: TRBV29-1; size: -; D: -; CDR3: CSVIEGAEAEAFF; DNA: TGCAGCGTTATTGAGGGAGCGGAGGCTGAAGCTTTCTTT
J: TRBJ2-5; length: 15; V: TRBV13; size: -; D: TRBD1; CDR3: CASSLTRTGEETQYF; DNA: TGTGCCAGCAGCTTGACCCGGACAGGGGAGGAGACCCAGTACTTC
J: TRBJ2-7; length: 15; V: TRBV10-2; size: -; D: -; CDR3: CASSDGGGGSYEQYF; DNA: TGCGCCAGCAGTGATGGTGGGGGAGGCTCCTACGAGCAGTACTTC
J: TRBJ2-3; length: 14; V: TRBV30; size: -; D: TRBD1; CDR3: CAWTTGQGADTQYF; DNA: TGTGCCTGGACCACAGGACAGGGGGCAGATACGCAGTATTTT
J: TRBJ2-7; length: 17; V: TRBV14; size: -; D: TRBD1; CDR3: CASSQVPAQGPVYEQYF; DNA: TGTGCCAGCAGCCAAGTCCCCGCACAGGGGCCCGTGTACGAGCAGTACTTC
J: TRBJ1-2; length: 13; V: TRBV9; size: -; D: -; CDR3: CASSSRRDYGYTF; DNA: TGTGCCAGCAGCTCCCGACGGGACTATGGCTACACCTTC
J: TRBJ1-3; length: 14; V: TRBV29-1; size: -; D: TRBD1; CDR3: CSVLGQGTGNTIYF; DNA: TGCAGCGTATTAGGACAGGGAACTGGAAACACCATATATTTT
J: TRBJ2-7; length: 11; V: TRBV5-4; size: -; D: -; CDR3: CASSGMGEQYF; DNA: TGTGCCAGCAGCGGGATGGGGGAGCAGTACTTC
J: TRBJ2-2; length: 12; V: TRBV13; size: -; D: -; CDR3: CASSLGGGVRFF; DNA: TGTGCCAGCAGCTTAGGAGGGGGGGTTCGCTTTTTT
J: TRBJ2-7; length: 15; V: TRBV6-1; size: -; D: TRBD1; CDR3: CATAPRDRAGAEQYF; DNA: TGTGCCACAGCACCCCGGGACAGGGCCGGAGCCGAGCAGTACTTC
J: TRBJ2-5; length: 14; V: TRBV5-5; size: -; D: TRBD1; CDR3: CASSYGQAEETQYF; DNA: TGTGCCAGCAGCTACGGACAGGCAGAAGAGACCCAGTACTTC
J: TRBJ2-7; length: 15; V: TRBV7-9; size: once; D: -; CDR3: CASSSPTGIAYEQYF; DNA: TGTGCCAGCAGCTCTCCGACAGGTATCGCCTACGAGCAGTACTTC
J: TRBJ2-2; length: 18; V: TRBV2; size: -; D: -; CDR3: CASSERVRVGVRTGELFF; DNA: TGTGCCAGCAGTGAACGCGTGAGAGTGGGAGTTCGCACCGGGGAGCTGTTTTTT
J: TRBJ2-1; length: 14; V: TRBV29-1; size: -; D: TRBD2; CDR3: CSALLAGIYNEQFF; DNA: TGCAGCGCCCTACTAGCGGGAATCTACAATGAGCAGTTCTTC
J: TRBJ2-3; length: 15; V: TRBV25-1; size: -; D: TRBD2; CDR3: CAASGRAFGTDTQYF; DNA: TGTGCCGCAAGCGGGAGGGCCTTTGGTACAGATACGCAGTATTTT
J: TRBJ2-7; length: 12; V: TRBV7-9; size: -; D: -; CDR3: CASSPDNYEQYF; DNA: TGTGCCAGCAGCCCAGACAACTACGAGCAGTACTTC
J: TRBJ2-1; length: 13; V: TRBV27; size: -; D: -; CDR3: CASNSGRYNEQFF; DNA: TGTGCCAGCAATAGCGGAAGATACAATGAGCAGTTCTTC
J: TRBJ2-1; length: 13; V: TRBV29-1; size: once; D: -; CDR3: CSVRRGRDNEQFF; DNA: TGCAGCGTTAGAAGGGGCAGGGATAATGAGCAGTTCTTC
J: TRBJ2-3; length: 15; V: TRBV4-1; size: -; D: TRBD2; CDR3: CASSQDGGGADTQYF; DNA: TGCGCCAGCAGCCAAGATGGGGGAGGGGCAGATACGCAGTATTTT
J: TRBJ1-4; length: 16; V: TRBV7-9; size: -; D: -; CDR3: CASSTPFGRDGEKLFF; DNA: TGTGCCAGCAGCACACCCTTCGGCAGGGATGGCGAAAAACTGTTTTTT
J: TRBJ2-7; length: 14; V: TRBV28; size: -; D: -; CDR3: CASSLWEQAYEQYF; DNA: TGTGCCAGCAGTTTATGGGAACAGGCCTACGAGCAGTACTTC
J: TRBJ2-1; length: 15; V: TRBV11-2; size: -; D: TRBD2; CDR3: CASSLLAGRYNEQFF; DNA: TGTGCCAGCAGCCTACTAGCGGGACGGTACAATGAGCAGTTCTTC
J: TRBJ2-5; length: 15; V: TRBV5-1; size: once; D: -; CDR3: CASSLFQVAGETQYF; DNA: TGCGCCAGCAGCTTATTCCAGGTAGCTGGGGAGACCCAGTACTTC
J: TRBJ2-4; length: 15; V: TRBV28; size: -; D: -; CDR3: CASSSVGSAKNIQYF; DNA: TGTGCCAGCAGTTCCGTCGGGTCAGCCAAAAACATTCAGTACTTC
J: TRBJ1-1; length: 11; V: TRBV25-1; size: -; D: -; CDR3: CARREDQEAFF; DNA: TGTGCCAGACGGGAGGACCAAGAAGCTTTCTTT